Listed here are 28 T cell receptor beta chains from one sample, sequenced in a study of T-cell reconstitution after alpha-beta-depleted transplantation in children. Molecular barcoding with unique molecular identifiers was used for the TCRbeta library. TCRdb re-derived calls from the PCR reads in MiXCR, one entry per CDR3 protein. The table shows 600,000 to 700,000 distinct CDR3 sequences, with approximately 14% occurring only once. The input for sequencing was PBMCs, taken before TCRalphabeta/CD19-depleted stem cell transplant. These TCRs come from a girl under 10 years old with congenital amegakaryocytic thrombocytopenia, due to receive a stem cell transplant.

This clonotype was recorded many times. V is TRBV7-2 and J is TRBJ1-1; 7 bases line up with TRBD1. CDR1 SGHTA and CDR2 FQGNSA come from the germline V gene. The CDR3 loop spans 17 amino acids. The trim removed 3 bases at V and 4 bases at J, leaving 14 bases unmatched. The CDR3 DNA is TGTGCCAGCAGCTTTCCGACAGGGTTAGGACGAACCACTGAAGCTTTCTTT. Protein product: CASSFPTGLGRTTEAFF. Full variable domain (remainder filled in from reference TRBV7-2 and TRBJ1-1): GAGVSQSPSNKVTEKGKDVELRCDPISGHTALYWYRQSLGQGLEFLIYFQGNSAPDKSGLPSDRFSAERTGGSVSTLTIQRTQQEDSAVYLCASSFPTGLGRTTEAFFGQGTRLTVV.

This clonotype appeared many times. As DNA, the CDR3 is TGTGCCAGCAGCCCAGCGGAACACCGGTTCACAGATACGCAGTATTTT. Translating gives CASSPAEHRFTDTQYF. The V and J genes are TRBV7-2 and TRBJ2-3; maybe TRBD2 (5 bases). In germline, CDR1 is SGHTA, CDR2 FQGNSA. V lost 5 bases and J lost 2, with 17 bases in between. This CDR3 contains 16 residues.

J is TRBJ1-5 and V is TRBV29-1; weak D call: TRBD1 (5 bases). The V gene lost 1 base and the J gene lost 9 bases, with 16 bases spanning the gap. The germline V gene encodes CDR1 SQVTM and CDR2 ANQGSEA. The CDR3 covers 14 residues. The CDR3 sequence: CSVEARRGEGPQHF. The CDR3 coding sequence is TGCAGCGTTGAAGCGAGAAGGGGCGAGGGGCCCCAGCATTTT. The full variable domain, with the rest looked up from reference TRBV29-1 and TRBJ1-5, is SAVISQKPSRDICQRGTSLTIQCQVDSQVTMMFWYRQQPGQSLTLIATANQGSEATYESGFVIDKFPISRPNLTFSTLTVSNMSPEDSSIYLCSVEARRGEGPQHFGDGTRLSIL.

The CDR3 nucleotides read TGTGCCAGCAGCTTAGTTTCAGTCCGAGAGACCCAGTACTTC. Protein sequence: CASSLVSVRETQYF. V and J are TRBV7-9 and TRBJ2-5, with no clear D. CDR1 is SEHNR and CDR2 is FQNEAQ in the germline V gene (reference sequence). V was pared by 1 base and J by 4 bases, with 10 bases between. The CDR3 is 14 residues long.

This clonotype was counted many times. The CDR3: CASSLAGDPSYNEQFF. CDR3 nucleotides: TGCGCCAGCAGCTTGGCAGGGGACCCCTCCTACAATGAGCAGTTCTTC. This chain links TRBV5-1 with TRBJ2-1, with D maybe TRBD1 (6 bases). Trimming removed 0 bases from V and 0 bases from J, with 10 bases in between. Germline CDR1 and CDR2: SGHRS and YFSETQ. CDR3 length equals 16 residues.

The rearrangement uses TRBV7-9 and TRBJ1-1; tentative D call: TRBD1 (6 bases). Deletions cut 5 bases from V and 1 base from J, with 17 bases between. CDR3 length: 16 amino acids. The germline CDR1 and CDR2 sequences are SEHNR and FQNEAQ (reference sequence). In DNA form, the CDR3 reads TGTGCCAGCAGCCCCTACTTGGGGGCAGCGAACACTGAAGCTTTCTTT. The encoded protein is CASSPYLGAANTEAFF. Full variable domain (rest looked up from reference TRBV7-9 and TRBJ1-1): DTGVSQNPRHKITKRGQNVTFRCDPISEHNRLYWYRQTLGQGPEFLTYFQNEAQLEKSRLLSDRFSAERPKGSFSTLEIQRTEQGDSAMYLCASSPYLGAANTEAFFGQGTRLTVV.

The table lists this clonotype with a few counts. This chain links TRBV6-1 with TRBJ1-6; possible D gene TRBD1, 6 bases. The V gene's germline CDR1 is MNHNS and CDR2 SASEGT. The V end lost 6 bases, the J end lost 1 base, and 19 bases lay between the germline ends. This CDR3 has 18 amino acids. CDR3 nucleotides: TGTGCCAGCAGCCCCAGCAGGGGATGGGGATCCTATAATTCACCCCTCCACTTT. It yields the protein CASSPSRGWGSYNSPLHF.

This chain connects TRBV6-5 to TRBJ1-3; perhaps TRBD1 as D (6 bases). V was shortened by 2 bases and J by 4 bases, with 9 bases between the two germline ends. The germline CDR1 and CDR2 sequences are MNHEY and SVGAGI. The CDR3 runs to 14 residues. The CDR3 region is CASSYEGGGNTIYF. The CDR3 nucleotides read TGTGCCAGCAGTTACGAGGGGGGAGGAAACACCATATATTTT.

This clonotype was counted a few times. The chain recombines TRBV20-1 with TRBJ2-1; 16 bases line up with TRBD2. The CDR3 is 16 amino acids. Unmatched junction bases numbered 4, after V lost 0 bases and J lost 8 bases. CDR1 and CDR2 from the germline V gene are DFQATT and SNEGSKA (reference sequence). CDR3 residues: CSAREVGTSGRDEQFF. CDR3 nucleotide sequence: TGCAGTGCTAGAGAAGTTGGGACTAGCGGGAGGGATGAGCAGTTCTTC.

Concerning this clonotype: A much more abundant neighbour one base away suggests this may be a read error. The rearrangement joins TRBV12-3 or TRBV12-4 to TRBJ2-7; 7 bases match TRBD2. The CDR3 covers 13 residues. CDR3 nucleotide sequence: TGTGCCAGCAGTGGTCGAGCGGGATACGAGCAGCACTTC. This encodes CASSGRAGYEQHF.

This clonotype was observed at least ten times. The chain combines TRBV6-1 with TRBJ1-3, with a tentative D call TRBD1 (6 bases). The germline V gene has CDR1 MNHNS and CDR2 SASEGT. Trimming removed 8 bases from V and 0 bases from J, with 17 bases in between. The CDR3 is made up of 16 amino acids. CDR3 loop: CASGTTMISSGNTIYF. Written as DNA, the CDR3 is TGTGCCAGCGGGACAACCATGATCAGCTCTGGAAACACCATATATTTT.

There are many counts of this clonotype. The rearrangement uses TRBV5-1 and TRBJ1-1, with 9 bases fitting TRBD1. V lost 0 bases and J lost 5; bases outside the gene matches: 8. Germline CDR1 is SGHRS and CDR2 is YFSETQ. The CDR3 spans 16 residues. The CDR3: CASSLVTGGAGTEAFF. The CDR3 DNA follows: TGCGCCAGCAGCTTGGTCACAGGGGGCGCGGGAACTGAAGCTTTCTTT. The full variable domain, rest sourced from reference TRBV5-1 and TRBJ1-1, is KAGVTQTPRYLIKTRGQQVTLSCSPISGHRSVSWYQQTPGQGLQFLFEYFSETQRNKGNFPGRFSGRQFSNSRSEMNVSTLELGDSALYLCASSLVTGGAGTEAFFGQGTRLTVV.

On this clonotype: A much larger clone differs by one base, so this may be a read error. The V and J genes are TRBV12-3 or TRBV12-4 and TRBJ2-1, with 10 positions matching TRBD2. The CDR3 has 14 amino acids. CDR3 sequence reads: CASTSIAGGYEQIF. CDR3 DNA sequence: TGTGCCAGCACATCGATAGCGGGAGGCTATGAGCAGATCTTC.

The rearrangement joins TRBV28 to TRBJ2-4, with no clear D. Germline assignment: CDR1 MDHEN and CDR2 SYDVKM. The length of the CDR3 is 13 residues. The germline V and J ends were trimmed by 6 bases and 0 bases, with 6 bases remaining between them. CDR3 nucleotides: TGTGCCAGCAGCGAAGGAGCCAAAAACATTCAGTACTTC. It encodes CASSEGAKNIQYF.

The chain uses TRBV20-1 and TRBJ2-1, with 7 positions matching TRBD2. V lost 1 base to trimming and J lost 7 bases; unmatched junction nucleotides: 13. CDR1 and CDR2 (germline): DFQATT, SNEGSKA (reference sequence). The CDR3 contains 16 residues. This chain's CDR3 is CSARGGAGRALNEQFF. CDR3 nucleotides: TGCAGTGCTAGAGGGGGAGCGGGAAGGGCGTTAAATGAGCAGTTCTTC.

This clonotype was observed a few times. This chain uses TRBV29-1 with TRBJ2-7, with D tentatively TRBD2 (7 bases). Trimming removed 6 bases from V and 0 bases from J, with 30 bases in between. Germline V gene sequence: CDR1 SQVTM, CDR2 ANQGSEA. CDR3 size: 19 residues. The CDR3 DNA reads TGCAGCGTCGCGGGGGCTCAGGGTCTAAGCGGGATCCTCTCCTACGAGCAGTACTTC. This sequence encodes CSVAGAQGLSGILSYEQYF.

Many counts were recorded for this clonotype. V usage is TRBV5-1 and J usage is TRBJ2-7, with D perhaps matching TRBD1 or TRBD2 (5 bases each). Deletions cut 0 bases from V and 0 bases from J, with 13 bases between. This CDR3 comprises 16 residues. Germline assignment: CDR1 SGHRS and CDR2 YFSETQ. In DNA, the CDR3 is TGCGCCAGCAGCTTGGATACAGGACTCAGCTCCTACGAGCAGTACTTC. Its translation: CASSLDTGLSSYEQYF.

This clonotype was detected ten times or more. V usage is TRBV5-5 and J usage is TRBJ2-1; D call uncertain. V was trimmed by 0 bases and J by 9 bases, leaving 7 bases between them. Germline V lookup: CDR1 SGHKS, CDR2 YYEKEE (reference sequence). This CDR3 region has 12 residues. Here the CDR3 DNA reads TGTGCCAGCAGCTTGGCGACGGTTGAGCAGTTCTTC. Its translation: CASSLATVEQFF.

This clonotype occurred a few times. This chain joins TRBV29-1 and TRBJ1-3; TRBD1 might be the D (5 bases). The CDR3 covers 15 residues. Germline-derived CDR1 and CDR2 are SQVTM and ANQGSEA. V dropped 7 bases and J dropped 3 bases, with 19 bases sitting between them. CDR3 region: CSARVQGEGGNTIYF. The CDR3 region has the DNA TGCAGCGCAAGAGTCCAGGGTGAAGGTGGAAACACCATATATTTT.

The chain joins TRBV27 to TRBJ2-3, with D perhaps matching TRBD2 (6 bases). Looked up from germline, CDR1 is MNHEY and CDR2 is SMNVEV (reference sequence). This CDR3 has 15 amino acids. The germline V and J ends were trimmed by 3 bases and 3 bases, with 13 bases remaining between them. The CDR3 here is CASSFLAFLTDTQYF. The CDR3 coding sequence is TGTGCCAGCAGTTTTCTAGCGTTTCTGACAGATACGCAGTATTTT.

This clonotype occurred a few times. This chain connects TRBV5-1 to TRBJ2-3, with 13 bases lining up with TRBD2. Germline loops: CDR1 SGHRS, CDR2 YFSETQ. The CDR3 length is 17 residues. The J segment lost 7 bases and the V segment lost 4 bases, leaving 12 bases of the junction unmatched. The CDR3 DNA follows: TGCGCCAGCAGCGTGGCCGGGACTAGCGGGATTAGACATACGCAGTATTTT. This encodes CASSVAGTSGIRHTQYF.

This clonotype was seen at least ten times. The chain recombines TRBV28 with TRBJ2-5; 8 bases line up with TRBD1. CDR1 is MDHEN and CDR2 is SYDVKM in the germline V gene. Trimming removed 5 bases from V and 2 bases from J; junction bases left unmatched: 7. The CDR3 has 15 amino acids. CDR3 coding DNA: TGTGCCAGCAGTAGACAGGGGATCCTACAAGAGACCCAGTACTTC. Amino acids: CASSRQGILQETQYF.

The chain links TRBV20-1 to TRBJ2-2, with TRBD2 as a possible D gene (7 bases). Germline V gene lookup returns CDR1 DFQATT and CDR2 SNEGSKA (reference sequence). Trimming pared 6 bases from V and 1 base from J, leaving 12 bases between. CDR3 length: 14 residues. The DNA of the CDR3 is TGCAGTGCGGGGGGGGACAAGAACACCGGGGAGCTGTTTTTT. This gives the protein CSAGGDKNTGELFF.

Many counts were recorded for this clonotype. The chain recombines TRBV27 with TRBJ1-1; D not certain. This CDR3 has 18 residues. Deletions cut 6 bases from V and 0 bases from J, with 23 bases between. Germline V gene data show CDR1 as MNHEY and CDR2 as SMNVEV (reference sequence). The CDR3 DNA is TGTGCCAGCAGCGTCAGTTTCGATGGCTACACCATGAACACTGAAGCTTTCTTT. As protein: CASSVSFDGYTMNTEAFF.

The sample holds a few counts of this clonotype. CDR3: CASSSRTSTSVDEQFF. The CDR3 nucleotides read TGCGCCAGCAGCTCAAGGACTAGCACGTCAGTGGATGAGCAGTTCTTC. The V call is TRBV5-1, the J call TRBJ2-1, with TRBD2 matching over 8 bases. Losses at the gene ends were 3 bases for V and 8 bases for J; bases not matched to a gene: 13. CDR1 and CDR2 (germline): SGHRS, YFSETQ. The CDR3 totals 16 residues.

Many counts were recorded for this clonotype. The CDR3: CASSLDTSGANVLTF. DNA of the CDR3: TGCGCCAGCAGCTTGGATACAAGTGGGGCCAACGTCCTGACTTTC. The chain employs TRBV5-1 and TRBJ2-6; unclear D gene. Germline assignment: CDR1 SGHRS and CDR2 YFSETQ. This CDR3 contains 15 residues. V was pared by 0 bases and J by 3 bases, with 7 bases between.

This clonotype was recorded many times. The chain recombines TRBV20-1 with TRBJ2-7; 8 bases are shared with TRBD2. The CDR3 extends over 13 amino acids. The germline CDR1 and CDR2 sequences are DFQATT and SNEGSKA (reference sequence). The junction had 4 bases not matched to a gene; V was cut back by 5 bases and J by 1 base. The CDR3 protein is CSAETSGSYEQYF. CDR3 nucleotide sequence: TGCAGTGCTGAAACTAGCGGATCCTACGAGCAGTACTTC.

Concerning this clonotype: This may stem from a read error, because a much larger clone lies one nucleotide away. The V call is TRBV29-1, the J call TRBJ2-7; 7 nucleotides agree with TRBD2. The germline V gene has CDR1 SQVTM and CDR2 ANQGSEA. The trim removed 4 bases at V and 2 bases at J, leaving 11 bases unmatched. The CDR3 spans 15 residues. CDR3 loop: CSVAGWTRGAYEQYF. In DNA form, the CDR3 reads TGCAGCGTTGCGGGATGGACTAGGGGAGCCTACGAGCAGTACTTC.